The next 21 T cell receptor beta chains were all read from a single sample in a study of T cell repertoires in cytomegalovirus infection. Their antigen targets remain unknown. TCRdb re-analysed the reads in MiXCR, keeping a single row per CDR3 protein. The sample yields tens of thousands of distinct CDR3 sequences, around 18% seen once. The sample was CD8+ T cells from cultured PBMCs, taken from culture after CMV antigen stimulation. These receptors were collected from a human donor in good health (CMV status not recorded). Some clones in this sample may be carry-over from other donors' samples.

The CDR3 sequence: CASSSLGTGYEQYF. In DNA form, the CDR3 reads TGTGCCAGCAGCTCCTTGGGGACAGGCTACGAGCAGTACTTC. The chain couples TRBV12-3 or TRBV12-4 to TRBJ2-7; 8 positions agree with TRBD1. This CDR3 has 14 residues. V lost 6 bases and J lost 3; bases outside the gene matches: 7.

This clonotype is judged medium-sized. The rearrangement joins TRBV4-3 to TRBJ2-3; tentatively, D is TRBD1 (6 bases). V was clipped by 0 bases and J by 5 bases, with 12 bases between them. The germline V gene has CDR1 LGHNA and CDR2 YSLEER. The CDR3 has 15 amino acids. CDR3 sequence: CASSQERQQGDTQYF. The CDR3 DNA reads TGCGCCAGCAGCCAAGAGAGGCAACAGGGAGATACGCAGTATTTT.

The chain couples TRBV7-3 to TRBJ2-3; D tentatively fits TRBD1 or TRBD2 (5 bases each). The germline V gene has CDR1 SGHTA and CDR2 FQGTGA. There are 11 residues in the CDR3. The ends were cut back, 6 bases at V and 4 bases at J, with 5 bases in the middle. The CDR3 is CASRGADTQYF. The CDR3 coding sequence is TGTGCCAGCAGGGGGGCAGATACGCAGTATTTT.

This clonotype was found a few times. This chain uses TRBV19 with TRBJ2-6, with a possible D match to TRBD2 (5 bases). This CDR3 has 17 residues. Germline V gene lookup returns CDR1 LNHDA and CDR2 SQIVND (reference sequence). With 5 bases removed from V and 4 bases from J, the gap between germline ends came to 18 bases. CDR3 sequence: CASSFPETASGANVLTF. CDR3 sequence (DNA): TGTGCCAGTAGTTTCCCCGAAACAGCTAGCGGGGCCAACGTCCTGACTTTC.

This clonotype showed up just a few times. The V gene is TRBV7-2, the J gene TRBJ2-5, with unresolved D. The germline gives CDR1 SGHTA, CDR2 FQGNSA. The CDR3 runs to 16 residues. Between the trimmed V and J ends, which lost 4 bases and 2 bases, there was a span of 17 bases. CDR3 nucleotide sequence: TGTGCCAGCAGCTACATTCCCAACTTAGAACAAGAGACCCAGTACTTC. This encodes CASSYIPNLEQETQYF.

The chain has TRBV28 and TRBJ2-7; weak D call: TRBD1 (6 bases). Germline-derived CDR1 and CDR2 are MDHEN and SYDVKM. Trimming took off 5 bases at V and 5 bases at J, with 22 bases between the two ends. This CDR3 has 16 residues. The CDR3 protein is CASSLRTAPIADEQYF. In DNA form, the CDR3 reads TGTGCCAGCAGTCTAAGGACAGCCCCAATCGCGGACGAGCAGTACTTC.

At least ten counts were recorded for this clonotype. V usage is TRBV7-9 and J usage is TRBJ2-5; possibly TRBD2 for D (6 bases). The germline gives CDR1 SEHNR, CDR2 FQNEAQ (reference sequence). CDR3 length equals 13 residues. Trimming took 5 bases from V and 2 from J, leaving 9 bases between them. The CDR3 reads CASSPSGQETQYF. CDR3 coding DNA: TGTGCCAGCAGCCCAAGCGGGCAAGAGACCCAGTACTTC.

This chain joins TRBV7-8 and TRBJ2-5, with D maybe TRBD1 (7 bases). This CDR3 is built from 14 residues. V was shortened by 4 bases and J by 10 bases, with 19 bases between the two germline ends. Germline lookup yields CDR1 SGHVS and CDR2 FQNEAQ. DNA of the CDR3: TGTGCCAGCAGCTCCCGGACAGGAGGGAGTCTCCAGTACTTC. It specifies CASSSRTGGSLQYF.

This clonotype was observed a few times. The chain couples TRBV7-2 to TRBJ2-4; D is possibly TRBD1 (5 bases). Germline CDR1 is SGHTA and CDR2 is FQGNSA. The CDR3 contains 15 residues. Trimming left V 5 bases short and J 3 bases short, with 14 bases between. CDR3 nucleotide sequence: TGTGCCAGCAGCCCCAACAGGTTTGGCAAAAACATTCAGTACTTC. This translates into CASSPNRFGKNIQYF.

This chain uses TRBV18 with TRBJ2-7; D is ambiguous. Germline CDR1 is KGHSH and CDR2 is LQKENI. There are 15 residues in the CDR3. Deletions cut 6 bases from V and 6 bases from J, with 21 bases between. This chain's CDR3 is CASSPPERQLGEQYF. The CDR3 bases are TGTGCCAGCTCCCCCCCGGAGCGCCAACTCGGCGAGCAGTACTTC.

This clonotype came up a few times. Written as DNA, the CDR3 is TGTGCCAGCACCCCGGCCGGGACAGGGGGCTCCTACGAGCAGTACTTC. It yields the protein CASTPAGTGGSYEQYF. The rearrangement joins TRBV7-9 to TRBJ2-7, with TRBD1 matching over 11 bases. V lost 7 bases to trimming and J lost 0 bases; unmatched junction nucleotides: 8. Germline values: CDR1 SEHNR, CDR2 FQNEAQ (reference sequence). CDR3 length: 16 amino acids.

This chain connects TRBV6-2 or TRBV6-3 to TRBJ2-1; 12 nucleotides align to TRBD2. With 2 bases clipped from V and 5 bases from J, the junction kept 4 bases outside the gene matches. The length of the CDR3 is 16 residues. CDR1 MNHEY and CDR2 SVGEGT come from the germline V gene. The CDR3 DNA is TGTGCCAGCAGTTACCGGACTAGCGGGGCCCACAATGAGCAGTTCTTC. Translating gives CASSYRTSGAHNEQFF.

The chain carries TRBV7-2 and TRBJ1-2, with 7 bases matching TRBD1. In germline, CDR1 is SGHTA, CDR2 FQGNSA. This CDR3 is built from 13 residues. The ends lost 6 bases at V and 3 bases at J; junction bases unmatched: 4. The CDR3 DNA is TGTGCCAGCAGTCCGGGACAGTACTATGGCTACACCTTC. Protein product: CASSPGQYYGYTF.

The CDR3, as DNA: TGTGCCAGCAGCTATCCTAGAGCGGGGTCGAGCTCCTACAATGAGCAGTTCTTC. Its protein product is CASSYPRAGSSSYNEQFF. The gene calls are TRBV7-2 and TRBJ2-1; 7 nucleotides match TRBD2. CDR1 and CDR2 from the germline V gene are SGHTA and FQGNSA. V was pared by 4 bases and J by 0 bases, with 12 bases of the junction left unmatched. The CDR3 covers 18 residues.

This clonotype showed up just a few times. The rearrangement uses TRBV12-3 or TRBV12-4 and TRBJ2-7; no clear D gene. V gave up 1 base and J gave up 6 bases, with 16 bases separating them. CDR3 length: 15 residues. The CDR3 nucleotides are TGTGCCAGCAGTTTAGTCCAGGAGCAGCCCCCCGAGCAGTACTTC. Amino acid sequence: CASSLVQEQPPEQYF.

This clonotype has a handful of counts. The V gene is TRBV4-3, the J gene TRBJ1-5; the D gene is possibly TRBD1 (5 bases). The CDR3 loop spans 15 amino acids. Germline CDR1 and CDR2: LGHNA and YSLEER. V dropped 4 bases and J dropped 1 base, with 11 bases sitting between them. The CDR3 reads CASSLGSGSNQPQHF. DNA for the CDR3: TGCGCCAGCAGCCTCGGCTCAGGGAGCAATCAGCCCCAGCATTTT.

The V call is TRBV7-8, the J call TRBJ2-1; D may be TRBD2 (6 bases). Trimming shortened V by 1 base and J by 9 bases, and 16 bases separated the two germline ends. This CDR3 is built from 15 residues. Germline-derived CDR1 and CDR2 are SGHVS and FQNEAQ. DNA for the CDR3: TGTGCCAGCAGCTTAGTGGCGGGGTTACATGGTGAGCAGTTCTTC. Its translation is CASSLVAGLHGEQFF.

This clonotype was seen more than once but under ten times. CDR3 protein: CATSRSGLDYGYTF. CDR3 DNA: TGTGCCACCAGCAGGTCAGGGTTGGACTATGGCTACACCTTC. The chain couples TRBV15 to TRBJ1-2; weak D call: TRBD1 (5 bases). Trimming took 3 bases from V and 3 from J, leaving 11 bases between them. The CDR3 is 14 residues long. Germline V CDR1 and CDR2: LNHNV, YYDKDF (reference sequence).

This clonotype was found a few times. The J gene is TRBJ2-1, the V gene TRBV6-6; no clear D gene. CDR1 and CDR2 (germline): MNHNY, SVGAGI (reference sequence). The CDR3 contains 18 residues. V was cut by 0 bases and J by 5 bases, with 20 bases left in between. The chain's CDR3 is CASSYSQRRDIENNEQFF. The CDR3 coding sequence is TGTGCCAGCAGTTACTCTCAAAGGCGAGACATCGAAAACAATGAGCAGTTCTTC.

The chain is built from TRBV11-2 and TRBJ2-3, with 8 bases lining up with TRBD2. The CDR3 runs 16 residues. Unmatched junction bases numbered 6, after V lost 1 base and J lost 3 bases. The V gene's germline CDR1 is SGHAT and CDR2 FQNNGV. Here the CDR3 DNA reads TGTGCCAGCAGCTTAGGGCCGGGGGGGATGACAGATACGCAGTATTTT. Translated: CASSLGPGGMTDTQYF.

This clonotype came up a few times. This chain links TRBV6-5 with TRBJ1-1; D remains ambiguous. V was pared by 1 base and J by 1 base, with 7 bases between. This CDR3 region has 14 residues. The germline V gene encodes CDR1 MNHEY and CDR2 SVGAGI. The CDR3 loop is CASSYYPKNTEAFF. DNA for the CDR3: TGTGCCAGCAGTTACTACCCCAAGAACACTGAAGCTTTCTTT.